Below, 31 T cell receptor beta chains from the same sample are listed, as sequenced in a study of T cell responses to AZD1222 COVID-19 vaccine. Data came from immunoSEQ multiplex PCR; TCRdb stores just in-frame clones and leaves some out. The data contain 40,000 to 45,000 clones, 65% to 85% of them singletons. The material sequenced was peripheral blood, taken on day 0 of AZD1222 vaccination. These receptors all stem from an adult in good health.

The genes are TRBV2 and TRBJ2-6; weak D call: TRBD2 (7 bases). Trimming took off 7 bases at V and 12 bases at J, with 13 bases between the two ends. From germline, CDR1 is SNHLY and CDR2 FYNNEI. The CDR3 runs to 12 residues. The DNA of the CDR3 is TGTGCCAGCAACCCAGGGGAGGGCGTCCTGACTTTC. It encodes CASNPGEGVLTF. Supplemented by reference TRBV2 and TRBJ2-6, the full variable domain reads EPEVTQTPSHQVTQMGQEVILRCVPISNHLYFYWYRQILGQKVEFLVSFYNNEISEKSEIFDDQFSVERPDGSNFTLKIRSTKLEDSAMYFCASNPGEGVLTFGAGSRLTVL.

V gene TRBV21-1 combines with J gene TRBJ2-7; TRBD1, the table's D call, lacks a check against the DNA. TRBV21-1 is recorded as a pseudogene. This CDR3 region has 12 residues. CDR3 nucleotide sequence: TGTTCCCACCCCGACACAGTCTACGAGCAGTACTTC. Its translation is CSHPDTVYEQYF.

In this sample, this clone turned up a few times. The chain employs TRBV29-1 and TRBJ2-1, with a possible D match to TRBD2 (6 bases). The germline V gene encodes CDR1 SQVTM and CDR2 ANQGSEA. The CDR3 has 15 amino acids. Trimming took off 1 base at V and 9 bases at J, with 19 bases between the two ends. CDR3: CSVEAHLTRSGEQFF. CDR3 coding DNA: TGCAGCGTTGAAGCCCATCTGACTAGATCGGGTGAGCAGTTCTTC.

This chain links TRBV7-2 with TRBJ1-2; 11 bases map to TRBD1. This CDR3 comprises 13 residues. CDR1 and CDR2 from the germline V gene are SGHTA and FQGNSA. J lost 8 bases, V lost 8 bases, and 7 bases had no gene match. The CDR3 loop is CASVTDRGLGYTF. CDR3 in DNA: TGTGCCAGCGTCACGGACAGGGGGCTAGGCTACACCTTC.

This chain connects TRBV28 to TRBJ1-6; the D is unclear. V shed 6 bases and J shed 0 bases, with 27 bases lying between them. Germline V lookup: CDR1 MDHEN, CDR2 SYDVKM. The CDR3 covers 21 residues. DNA of the CDR3: TGTGCCAGCAGCTCACAACCTTGGGCAGCAGAAAGTAGCTCCTATAATTCACCCCTCCACTTT. This codes for CASSSQPWAAESSSYNSPLHF.

This chain links TRBV5-1 with TRBJ1-1; D unclear. V was cut by 5 bases and J by 5 bases, with 7 bases left in between. CDR3 length: 11 residues. Germline lookup yields CDR1 SGHRS and CDR2 YFSETQ. CDR3 DNA: TGCGCCAGCAGATCGGAGACTGAAGCTTTCTTT. Translating it yields CASRSETEAFF. The variable domain in full, completed from reference TRBV5-1 and TRBJ1-1, reads KAGVTQTPRYLIKTRGQQVTLSCSPISGHRSVSWYQQTPGQGLQFLFEYFSETQRNKGNFPGRFSGRQFSNSRSEMNVSTLELGDSALYLCASRSETEAFFGQGTRLTVV.

The chain combines TRBV4-3 with TRBJ1-3, with a weak D call TRBD1 (6 bases). Per the germline V gene, CDR1 is LGHNA and CDR2 is YSLEER. CDR3 length: 17 residues. The V and J ends lost 4 bases and 2 bases respectively, with 18 bases between them. This CDR3 is CASSLIVTGFAGNTIYF. As DNA, the CDR3 is TGCGCCAGCAGCCTTATTGTAACAGGGTTCGCTGGAAACACCATATATTTT.

V is TRBV9 and J is TRBJ2-2, with 10 nucleotides matching TRBD1. CDR1 SGDLS and CDR2 YYNGEE come from the germline V gene. Unmatched junction bases numbered 7, after V lost 6 bases and J lost 5 bases. The CDR3 is 15 amino acids. The chain's CDR3 is CASMPGTGVTGELFF. DNA for the CDR3: TGTGCCAGCATGCCCGGGACAGGGGTGACCGGGGAGCTGTTTTTT.

This clone was seen only once. The V call is TRBV6-6, the J call TRBJ2-1; TRBD2 is a possible D gene (7 bases). Per the germline V gene, CDR1 is MNHNY and CDR2 is SVGAGI (reference sequence). Trimming pared 3 bases from V and 6 bases from J, leaving 15 bases between. CDR3 length: 15 amino acids. CDR3 sequence: CASSYGAGAINEQFF. The CDR3 nucleotides are TGTGCCAGCAGTTATGGCGCGGGGGCCATCAATGAGCAGTTCTTC.

The rearrangement links TRBV18 to TRBJ2-1; TRBD1 matches at 8 bases. This CDR3 region has 14 residues. Per germline, CDR1 KGHSH and CDR2 LQKENI. The V segment lost 4 bases and the J segment 9 bases; nucleotides outside the gene matches: 8. The CDR3 is CASSQAGGYGEQFF. DNA for the CDR3: TGTGCCAGCTCACAGGCAGGGGGCTACGGTGAGCAGTTCTTC.

The J gene is TRBJ2-2, the V gene TRBV5-6; D possibly corresponds to TRBD2 (5 bases). Per germline, CDR1 SGHDT and CDR2 YYEEEE. This CDR3 contains 16 residues. Trimming cost V 0 bases and J 2 bases, with 11 bases left between them. The CDR3 here is CASSLVGLANTGELFF. CDR3 in DNA: TGTGCCAGCAGCTTGGTAGGCCTAGCCAACACCGGGGAGCTGTTTTTT. The complete variable domain, with remaining parts taken from reference TRBV5-6 and TRBJ2-2, reads DAGVTQSPTHLIKTRGQQVTLRCSPKSGHDTVSWYQQALGQGPQFIFQYYEEEERQRGNFPDRFSGHQFPNYSSELNVNALLLGDSALYLCASSLVGLANTGELFFGEGSRLTVL.

The genes are TRBV9 and TRBJ2-7; D not certain. The CDR3 totals 14 residues. V was pared by 2 bases and J by 5 bases, with 14 bases between. Germline V gene lookup returns CDR1 SGDLS and CDR2 YYNGEE. For the CDR3, the DNA is TGTGCCAGCAGCGTTACCAACGTAGGGAACGAGCAGTACTTC. It is translated as CASSVTNVGNEQYF. The full variable domain, completed using reference TRBV9 and TRBJ2-7, is DSGVTQTPKHLITATGQRVTLRCSPRSGDLSVYWYQQSLDQGLQFLIQYYNGEERAKGNILERFSAQQFPDLHSELNLSSLELGDSALYFCASSVTNVGNEQYFGPGTRLTVT.

The chain links TRBV7-2 to TRBJ2-7; D ambiguous. The germline gives CDR1 SGHTA, CDR2 FQGNSA. This CDR3 spans 13 amino acids. V lost 3 bases and J 1 base, leaving 7 bases between the germline ends. The CDR3 spells CASSLSTSYEQYF. The CDR3 DNA is TGTGCCAGCAGCTTGAGTACGTCCTACGAGCAGTACTTC. Full variable domain (outside the CDR3, taken from reference TRBV7-2 and TRBJ2-7): GAGVSQSPSNKVTEKGKDVELRCDPISGHTALYWYRQSLGQGLEFLIYFQGNSAPDKSGLPSDRFSAERTGGSVSTLTIQRTQQEDSAVYLCASSLSTSYEQYFGPGTRLTVT.

In its sample, this clone was seen a few times. The sample contains more than one DNA sequence encoding this CDR3. The DNA for the CDR3 is TGTGCCAGCAGCCACCAAGAGACCCAGTACTTC. Protein: CASSHQETQYF. The chain has TRBV27 and TRBJ2-5; D is ambiguous. CDR1 is MNHEY and CDR2 is SMNVEV in the germline V gene (reference sequence). The CDR3 consists of 11 residues. Trimming took off 6 bases at V and 0 bases at J, with 2 bases between the two ends.

This chain uses TRBV6-5 with TRBJ1-2; possibly TRBD1 for D (6 bases). The CDR3 runs 12 residues. The germline CDR1 and CDR2 sequences are MNHEY and SVGAGI. The germline V and J ends were trimmed by 6 bases and 7 bases, with 12 bases remaining between them. The CDR3 loop is CASRVGGGGYTF. The CDR3 nucleotides read TGTGCCAGCAGGGTCGGGGGCGGTGGCTACACCTTC.

The genes are TRBV6-1 and TRBJ2-5, with 14 bases that match TRBD2. The CDR3 is made up of 16 amino acids. Per the germline V gene, CDR1 is MNHNS and CDR2 is SASEGT. The V gene end was trimmed by 3 bases and the J gene end by 2 bases; junction bases not matched to a gene: 2. The CDR3 region is CASSDGLAGGQETQYF. The CDR3 DNA follows: TGTGCCAGCAGTGATGGACTAGCGGGGGGACAAGAGACCCAGTACTTC.

The gene calls are TRBV30 and TRBJ2-7; 11 bases are shared with TRBD2. Germline V gene lookup returns CDR1 GTSNPN and CDR2 SVGIG (reference sequence). The CDR3 is made up of 14 amino acids. J gave up 6 bases and V 4 bases, and 8 bases lay outside the gene matches. The CDR3 sequence is CAWISSGRASEQYF. CDR3 coding DNA: TGTGCCTGGATAAGTAGCGGGAGGGCGAGCGAGCAGTACTTC.

The chain has TRBV12-1 and TRBJ1-5; TRBD1 reflects the table's D call only, with no check against the DNA. TRBV12-1 is a pseudogene locus. There are 14 residues in the CDR3. This CDR3 reads CASSFKGGNQPQHF. The CDR3 bases are TGTGCCAGCAGCTTTAAAGGGGGCAATCAGCCCCAGCATTTT.

The chain couples TRBV6-1 to TRBJ2-5; unclear D gene. Germline CDR1 and CDR2: MNHNS and SASEGT. The length of the CDR3 is 13 residues. V was shortened by 0 bases and J by 3 bases, with 5 bases between the two germline ends. The CDR3 reads CASSEAKKETQYF. The CDR3 bases are TGTGCCAGCAGTGAAGCTAAGAAAGAGACCCAGTACTTC.

The genes are TRBV30 and TRBJ2-7, with a weak D call TRBD2 (5 bases). The germline CDR1 and CDR2 sequences are GTSNPN and SVGIG (reference sequence). V was clipped by 2 bases and J by 8 bases, with 16 bases between them. CDR3 length equals 13 residues. The CDR3, as DNA: TGTGCCTGGAGTAGGCAGGACTCTAGCCAGCAGTACTTC. Translating it yields CAWSRQDSSQQYF.

The chain combines TRBV30 with TRBJ2-7; TRBD1 is a possible D gene (6 bases). Trimming took 2 bases from V and 9 from J, leaving 14 bases between them. Looked up from germline, CDR1 is GTSNPN and CDR2 is SVGIG (reference sequence). The CDR3 has 12 amino acids. CDR3 loop: CAWSIQGLGQYF. The CDR3 coding sequence is TGTGCCTGGAGTATACAGGGATTGGGGCAGTACTTC.

The chain uses TRBV30 and TRBJ1-2; D unresolved. Looked up from germline, CDR1 is GTSNPN and CDR2 is SVGIG (reference sequence). Trimming stripped 5 bases from V and 5 bases from J, with 18 bases between. The CDR3 loop spans 14 amino acids. CDR3 protein: CAWAPLAGEYGYTF. CDR3 sequence (DNA): TGTGCCTGGGCCCCCCTTGCGGGAGAGTATGGCTACACCTTC.

J is TRBJ2-1 and V is TRBV6-2 or TRBV6-3; 9 bases are a match to TRBD2. The CDR3 totals 15 residues. Germline CDR1 MNHEY, CDR2 SVGEGT. V shed 1 base, J shed 7 bases, and the junction held 5 bases outside the gene matches. The DNA of the CDR3 is TGTGCCAGCAGTTACTTAGCGGGAGTGGGGAATGAGCAGTTCTTC. Translated: CASSYLAGVGNEQFF.

The V call is TRBV28, the J call TRBJ2-7, with TRBD1 matching 10 bases. Unmatched junction bases numbered 10, after V lost 5 bases and J lost 3 bases. CDR3 length: 16 amino acids. Germline V gives CDR1 MDHEN, CDR2 SYDVKM. CDR3 DNA sequence: TGTGCCAGCAGTGGAATATGGACAGGGGGAAACTACGAGCAGTACTTC. Translated, it gives CASSGIWTGGNYEQYF.

The J gene is TRBJ2-7, the V gene TRBV7-2, with TRBD1 identical over 9 bases. V lost 3 bases to trimming and J lost 5 bases; unmatched junction nucleotides: 2. CDR1 is SGHTA and CDR2 is FQGNSA in the germline V gene. This CDR3 has 13 residues. The CDR3 reads CASSLGQGDEQYF. In DNA form, the CDR3 reads TGTGCCAGCAGCTTGGGACAGGGTGACGAGCAGTACTTC.

The genes are TRBV24-1 and TRBJ2-1, with D hard to call. V was clipped by 0 bases and J by 11 bases, with 7 bases between them. CDR3 length: 12 residues. Germline V gives CDR1 KGHDR, CDR2 SFDVKD. The CDR3 protein is CATSDLLQKQFF. DNA for the CDR3: TGTGCCACCAGTGATTTGCTTCAGAAGCAGTTCTTC.

V gene TRBV3-1 (or the pseudogene TRBV3-2) combines with J gene TRBJ2-3; 8 positions match TRBD2. V lost 10 bases, J lost 8 bases, and 23 bases stayed unmatched. CDR1 LGHDT and CDR2 YNNKEL come from the germline V gene (reference sequence). There are 17 residues in the CDR3. The CDR3 DNA sequence: TGTGCCACGTTTAAGTGGAAAGCGGGGGCCGCTGCGGGTACGCAGTATTTT. It yields the protein CATFKWKAGAAAGTQYF.

V gene TRBV11-3 combines with J gene TRBJ2-1; D is unresolved. V lost 5 bases to trimming and J lost 5 bases, with 10 bases between them. CDR3 length equals 13 residues. Germline-derived CDR1 and CDR2 are SGHNT and YENEEA. The CDR3 nucleotides are TGTGCCAGCAGCGACGGGCCCAACAATGAGCAGTTCTTC. This translates into CASSDGPNNEQFF.

This chain links TRBV23-1 with TRBJ2-1, with D possibly being TRBD1 or TRBD2 (5 bases each). TRBV23-1 is recorded as an ORF, its role being uncertain. V was trimmed by 4 bases and J by 4 bases, leaving 17 bases between them. CDR3 length equals 16 residues. The DNA of the CDR3 is TGCGCCAGCAGTCCCACTGAGGGGCAGTTTTACAATGAGCAGTTCTTC. It encodes CASSPTEGQFYNEQFF.

The gene calls are TRBV6-5 and TRBJ1-2, with 8 positions matching TRBD1. The CDR3 is 12 amino acids. Germline CDR1 is MNHEY and CDR2 is SVGAGI. With 8 bases clipped from V and 5 bases from J, the junction kept 4 bases outside the gene matches. The DNA for the CDR3 is TGTGCCAGCGGCGGGACAGGTTATGGCTACACCTTC. Amino acid sequence: CASGGTGYGYTF.

The rearrangement links TRBV6-1 to TRBJ2-1; unclear D gene. Trimming removed 1 base from V and 0 bases from J, with 4 bases in between. This CDR3 is 14 amino acids long. Germline V gives CDR1 MNHNS, CDR2 SASEGT. Here the CDR3 reads CASSEGASYNEQFF. The CDR3 coding sequence is TGTGCCAGCAGTGAAGGCGCCTCCTACAATGAGCAGTTCTTC.